Listed below are T cell receptor beta chains from one sample, sequenced in a study of OX40 agonist ivuxolimab in advanced cancers. This table comes from immunoSEQ multiplex PCR, and its TCRdb copy is limited to in-frame clones, with some not included. The sample carries 55,000 to 85,000 clones, 80% to 90% recorded once. Sequences were derived from CD4+ or CD8+ T cells sorted from blood, sampled in a trial of the OX40 agonist ivuxolimab. The receptors shown here come from an adult with an advanced solid tumor such as melanoma, head and neck, liver or kidney cancer. CDR3s include the opening cysteine and the closing phenylalanine or tryptophan. D genes are given only for firm matches. Clone size is shown for a subset of rows, as once, few, many or a class of expanded clone.

clone_size j_call d_call v_call cdr3_aa cdr3_nt
once TRBJ1-6 - TRBV6-5 CASSYRQAASPLHF TGTGCCAGCAGTTACAGACAGGCGGCTTCACCCCTCCACTTT
- TRBJ1-5 TRBD1 TRBV7-2 CASSGYRGQPQHF TGTGCCAGCAGCGGATACAGGGGGCAGCCCCAGCATTTT
- TRBJ2-7 - TRBV11-1 CASSSGSYEQYF TGTGCCAGCAGCTCCGGGTCCTACGAGCAGTACTTC
- TRBJ1-5 - TRBV2 CASSSFLGRFSNQPQHF TGTGCCAGCAGTTCTTTCCTGGGACGGTTCAGCAATCAGCCCCAGCATTTT
once TRBJ2-7 - TRBV7-2 CASSLVHQSTSYEQYF TGTGCCAGCAGCTTAGTCCACCAGTCCACCTCCTACGAGCAGTACTTC
- TRBJ2-3 TRBD2 TRBV14 CASSQAGRGADTQYF TGTGCCAGCAGCCAAGCAGGGAGGGGTGCAGATACGCAGTATTTT
- TRBJ2-7 TRBD1 TRBV7-2 CASSTRDRNYEEQYF TGTGCCAGCAGCACTCGGGACAGAAACTACGAGGAGCAGTACTTC
- TRBJ1-6 - TRBV6-5 CASTGPSTPLHF TGTGCCAGCACGGGCCCGAGTACACCCCTCCACTTT
- TRBJ1-2 TRBD1 TRBV6-1 CAAGQGLYGYTF TGTGCCGCAGGACAGGGCCTCTATGGCTACACCTTC
- TRBJ2-5 TRBD1 TRBV7-7 CASSSRTGGETQYF TGTGCCAGCAGCTCGAGGACAGGGGGGGAGACCCAGTACTTC
- TRBJ2-5 TRBD1 TRBV10-2 CASSGSRTGQETQYF TGCGCCAGCAGTGGGAGTAGGACAGGTCAAGAGACCCAGTACTTC
- TRBJ2-4 TRBD2 TRBV30 CAWSVLSGGAGIQYF TGTGCCTGGAGTGTACTTAGCGGGGGGGCCGGCATTCAGTACTTC
- TRBJ2-1 TRBD2 TRBV7-7 CASSPLAGGPTHEQFF TGTGCTAGCAGCCCCCTAGCGGGGGGGCCTACACATGAGCAGTTCTTC
- TRBJ2-3 TRBD2 TRBV11-2 CASSSGRGGPTDTQYF TGTGCCAGCAGCTCCGGGAGGGGGGGCCCCACAGATACGCAGTATTTT
- TRBJ1-1 - TRBV7-2 CASSLSRNTEAFF TGTGCCAGCAGCTTATCCAGGAACACTGAAGCTTTCTTT
- TRBJ2-5 TRBD1 TRBV2 CASTKQGAGETQYF TGTGCCAGCACCAAACAGGGGGCGGGAGAGACCCAGTACTTC
few TRBJ1-6 - TRBV7-3 CASSLMSGGHNSPLHF TGTGCCAGCAGCTTAATGAGCGGGGGCCATAATTCACCCCTCCACTTT
- TRBJ2-7 - TRBV5-1 CASSFAGVGDEQYF TGCGCCAGCAGCTTCGCTGGGGTCGGGGACGAGCAGTACTTC
few TRBJ2-7 TRBD1 TRBV7-9 CASSFYRDSTYEQYF TGTGCCAGCAGCTTCTACCGGGACAGCACCTACGAGCAGTACTTC
- TRBJ1-1 - TRBV5-4 CASSSPVQGQVTEAFF TGTGCCAGCAGCTCCCCCGTCCAGGGGCAAGTTACTGAAGCTTTCTTT
- TRBJ1-2 TRBD1 TRBV27 CASSWSSQGASNYGYTF TGTGCCAGCAGTTGGAGTTCACAGGGGGCTTCTAACTATGGCTACACCTTC
- TRBJ2-7 TRBD1 TRBV30 CAWRGGQGSYEQYF TGTGCCTGGAGGGGGGGACAGGGCTCCTACGAGCAGTACTTC
- TRBJ1-6 - TRBV10-3 CAIRDNYNSPLHF TGTGCCATCAGGGACAACTATAATTCACCCCTCCACTTT
once TRBJ1-6 - TRBV11-2 CASSFSNSPLHF TGTGCCAGCAGCTTTTCTAATTCACCCCTCCACTTT
- TRBJ1-2 TRBD1 TRBV30 CAWSLQTGAYTF TGTGCCTGGAGTCTCCAGACAGGGGCCTACACCTTC
- TRBJ1-2 - TRBV30 CAWRGGAPGGYTF TGTGCCTGGAGGGGTGGCGCCCCCGGGGGCTACACCTTC
- TRBJ1-1 - TRBV5-6 CASTPGAYTEAFF TGTGCCAGCACCCCGGGAGCTTATACTGAAGCTTTCTTT
- TRBJ2-2 - TRBV6-5 CANRTTRNTGELFF TGTGCCAACAGGACCACCCGGAACACCGGGGAGCTGTTTTTT
- TRBJ2-7 - TRBV5-5 CASSIIMDGYYEQYF TGTGCCAGCAGCATTATCATGGATGGGTACTACGAGCAGTACTTC
- TRBJ2-7 - TRBV18 CASSPPGFYEQYF TGTGCCAGCTCACCACCCGGGTTCTACGAGCAGTACTTC
- TRBJ2-3 - TRBV10-3 CAISPSDRSSTDTQYF TGTGCCATCAGTCCTTCGGACAGATCTAGCACAGATACGCAGTATTTT
- TRBJ1-4 - TRBV5-1 CASSLESINEKLFF TGCGCCAGCAGCTTGGAATCAATAAATGAAAAACTGTTTTTT
- TRBJ1-1 - TRBV29-1 CSVEWTEAFF TGCAGCGTTGAATGGACTGAAGCTTTCTTT
- TRBJ2-7 TRBD2 TRBV6-1 CASRAGTSTHEQYF TGTGCCAGCCGGGCCGGGACTAGCACCCACGAGCAGTACTTC
- TRBJ1-6 - TRBV5-1 CASSLAVGGNSPLHF TGCGCCAGCAGCTTGGCCGTGGGGGGGAATTCACCCCTCCACTTT